The rows below give T cell receptor beta chains drawn from one sample of a study of T cell responses to AZD1222 COVID-19 vaccine. Libraries were prepared by immunoSEQ multiplex PCR; TCRdb keeps only in-frame clonotypes and omits some of them. The sample shows approximately 120,000 clones, approximately 93% of them seen only once. This sample comprised peripheral blood, obtained on day 0 of AZD1222 vaccination. Receptors were obtained from an adult in good health. The CDR3 runs from the conserved cysteine through the conserved F or W. D genes are given only for firm matches.

d_call v_call cdr3_aa
TRBD2 TRBV13 CASSPAAGRAGQETQYF
. TRBV6-5 CASGREKLFF
TRBD1 TRBV6-6 CASSYDRGLNYGYTF
. TRBV30 CAWSPGRSGNTIYF
. TRBV5-4 CASSPWTGDNEQFF
. TRBV28 CASSPQRGNQPQHF
. TRBV19 CASRPLLGGNQPQHF
TRBD1 TRBV28 CASLSGTGAIEKLFF
TRBD2 TRBV3-1/TRBV3-2 CASSQDRTSGRTGELFF
. TRBV4-1 CASSPGTPYGYTF
. TRBV3-1/TRBV3-2 CASSLGGISSGNTIYF
. TRBV5-1 CASSLWGTNEKLFF
. TRBV5-8 CASSLGVYEKLFF
. TRBV29-1 CSVEGLAWKTQYF
. TRBV28 CASSSFPRVQTQYF
. TRBV7-9 CASSLNRMNTEAFF
TRBD1 TRBV7-2 CASSSLGQGRDGYTF
TRBD1 TRBV27 CASKITGGGGYTF
. TRBV24-1 CATSEGRNYGYTF
TRBD2 TRBV2 CATLSGLIYEQYF
TRBD2 TRBV7-2 CASSLSGTSTDTQYF
. TRBV28 CASRINRVNTEAFF
. TRBV6-5 CASSRSTDTQYF
. TRBV9 CASSVDRLNTEAFF
TRBD1 TRBV10-3 CAISDPTGDHTF
. TRBV9 CASSPTGMTQKLFF
. TRBV3-1/TRBV3-2 CASSLTGLNTEAFF
. TRBV4-1 CASSQEWGTNYGYTF
. TRBV2 CASGRRTSDEQFF
. TRBV4-1 CASSLTQGSETQYF
. TRBV10-2 CASSESGTFSGNTIYF
. TRBV2 CASLGQNSPLHF
TRBD1 TRBV4-1 CASSQDGQGAIYEQYF
TRBD1 TRBV5-4 CASSLGGRDRGMNTEAFF
. TRBV7-9 CASSKTSGDFNYGYTF
TRBD1 TRBV5-8 CASSPRQGNGYTF
TRBD2 TRBV28 CASTSTSGRSNTGELFF
TRBD2 TRBV19 CASSFTGRAGRETQYF
TRBD2 TRBV5-1 CASSLELAGDFGELFF
. TRBV6-2/TRBV6-3 CASSYSVRDQYF
. TRBV28 CASTNGRHQPQHF
. TRBV2 CASSYRDLLEAFF
. TRBV14 CASSQQSDSYEQYF
. TRBV5-1 CASPGDTGELFF
. TRBV29-1 CSVEAATREDGYTF
TRBD2 TRBV25-1 CASSEGLVAYF
. TRBV10-2 CASSEAGGTTYEQYF
. TRBV29-1 CSVVDRYNYGYTF
TRBD2 TRBV19 CASSNGLAGGYEQYF
. TRBV2 CASSPPLRDYGYTF
TRBD2 TRBV24-1 CATRPAGTDTQYF
. TRBV5-1 CASSSVLGNTIYF
. TRBV10-3 CAISRDSNQPQHF
TRBD2 TRBV5-1 CASSLSGRAFPEQFF
. TRBV18 CASSPGRPDYGYTF
TRBD1 TRBV6-5 CASRPGQDYNEQFF
. TRBV5-1 CASSLGLDNEQFF
. TRBV18 CASSPMGRADYGYTF